These T cell receptor beta chains were read from a single sample in a study of T cell responses to AZD1222 COVID-19 vaccine. This table comes from immunoSEQ multiplex PCR, and its TCRdb copy is limited to in-frame clones, with some not included. The data show roughly 140,000 clones, with approximately 90% seen just once and less than 2% held by the top ten. Sequencing was performed on peripheral blood, taken 28 days after the second AZD1222 dose. All receptors come from an adult who received the AZD1222 COVID-19 vaccine. Both conserved end residues are part of each CDR3. The order of the fields is CDR3 protein, CDR3 DNA, D gene, V gene, clone size, J gene. D genes are given only for firm matches. Rows may omit the clone size; those that give it use once, few, many or a size class.

cdr3_aa: CSVETGSVAEAFF
cdr3_nt: TGCAGCGTGGAGACAGGGTCTGTAGCTGAAGCTTTCTTT
d_call: TRBD1
v_call: TRBV29-1
clone_size: once
j_call: TRBJ1-1

cdr3_aa: CASSLDSLYTF
cdr3_nt: TGTGCCAGCAGCTTAGACTCGCTTTACACCTTC
d_call: -
v_call: TRBV11-3
clone_size: -
j_call: TRBJ1-2

cdr3_aa: CASSAMVGTNEKLFF
cdr3_nt: TGTGCCAGCAGCGCGATGGTAGGGACTAATGAAAAACTGTTTTTT
d_call: -
v_call: TRBV7-9
clone_size: -
j_call: TRBJ1-4

cdr3_aa: CASLLAGATDTQYF
cdr3_nt: TGTGCCAGCCTTCTAGCGGGAGCCACAGATACGCAGTATTTT
d_call: TRBD2
v_call: TRBV2
clone_size: -
j_call: TRBJ2-3

cdr3_aa: CASSYSLNSPLHF
cdr3_nt: TGTGCCAGCAGTTACTCGCTTAATTCACCCCTCCACTTT
d_call: -
v_call: TRBV6-5
clone_size: once
j_call: TRBJ1-6

cdr3_aa: CASSLTSAGGFYNEQFF
cdr3_nt: TGTGCCAGCAGCTTAACCTCAGCGGGGGGGTTTTACAATGAGCAGTTCTTC
d_call: TRBD2
v_call: TRBV7-3
clone_size: -
j_call: TRBJ2-1

cdr3_aa: CASRFGPRRGDTGELFF
cdr3_nt: TGCGCCAGCAGATTCGGGCCCCGGAGGGGCGACACCGGGGAGCTGTTTTTT
d_call: -
v_call: TRBV5-1
clone_size: -
j_call: TRBJ2-2

cdr3_aa: CASSLDRDYYGYTF
cdr3_nt: TGCGCCAGCAGCTTAGACAGGGACTACTATGGCTACACCTTC
d_call: TRBD1
v_call: TRBV5-1
clone_size: -
j_call: TRBJ1-2

cdr3_aa: CASRGTGSSYGYTF
cdr3_nt: TGTGCCAGCAGGGGGACAGGGTCAAGCTATGGCTACACCTTC
d_call: TRBD1
v_call: TRBV2
clone_size: -
j_call: TRBJ1-2

cdr3_aa: CASSLVLAGGSYNEQFF
cdr3_nt: TGTGCCAGCAGCTTAGTTCTAGCGGGAGGGTCCTACAATGAGCAGTTCTTC
d_call: TRBD2
v_call: TRBV11-2
clone_size: -
j_call: TRBJ2-1

cdr3_aa: CASSPGPGYEQYF
cdr3_nt: TGTGCCAGCAGCCCGGGACCGGGCTACGAGCAGTACTTC
d_call: -
v_call: TRBV7-2
clone_size: few
j_call: TRBJ2-7

cdr3_aa: CASSAGTDKFYGYTF
cdr3_nt: TGTGCCAGTAGTGCCGGGACAGATAAATTTTATGGCTACACCTTC
d_call: TRBD1
v_call: TRBV19
clone_size: -
j_call: TRBJ1-2

cdr3_aa: CASSPGQNTEAFF
cdr3_nt: TGTGCCAGCTCCCCAGGACAGAACACTGAAGCTTTCTTT
d_call: -
v_call: TRBV18
clone_size: -
j_call: TRBJ1-1

cdr3_aa: CASSLADGSGNTIYF
cdr3_nt: TGTGCCAGCAGCTTAGCTGACGGCTCTGGAAACACCATATATTTT
d_call: -
v_call: TRBV11-3
clone_size: -
j_call: TRBJ1-3

cdr3_aa: CSVEKGVENYGYTF
cdr3_nt: TGCAGCGTTGAAAAGGGGGTTGAAAACTATGGCTACACCTTC
d_call: -
v_call: TRBV29-1
clone_size: -
j_call: TRBJ1-2

cdr3_aa: CASSLVGLASTDTQYF
cdr3_nt: TGCGCCAGCAGCTTGGTGGGGCTGGCTAGCACAGATACGCAGTATTTT
d_call: -
v_call: TRBV5-1
clone_size: -
j_call: TRBJ2-3

cdr3_aa: CASSRRLNSPLHF
cdr3_nt: TGTGCCAGCAGTCGGAGGCTCAATTCACCCCTCCACTTT
d_call: -
v_call: TRBV6-5
clone_size: -
j_call: TRBJ1-6

cdr3_aa: CASSIEHRAEQYF
cdr3_nt: TGTGCCAGTAGTATTGAGCACAGGGCCGAGCAGTACTTC
d_call: -
v_call: TRBV19
clone_size: -
j_call: TRBJ2-7

cdr3_aa: CASSPRESGTGFTEAFF
cdr3_nt: TGTGCCAGCTCACCGCGGGAATCCGGGACAGGGTTCACTGAAGCTTTCTTT
d_call: TRBD1
v_call: TRBV18
clone_size: -
j_call: TRBJ1-1

cdr3_aa: CASRTLLIPYNEQFF
cdr3_nt: TGTGCCAGCCGCACCCTCCTGATCCCTTACAATGAGCAGTTCTTC
d_call: -
v_call: TRBV2
clone_size: -
j_call: TRBJ2-1

cdr3_aa: CASRPRQGTYEQYF
cdr3_nt: TGTGCCAGCAGGCCGCGACAGGGGACCTACGAGCAGTACTTC
d_call: TRBD1
v_call: TRBV6-6
clone_size: once
j_call: TRBJ2-7

cdr3_aa: CASSPGQGDYTF
cdr3_nt: TGCGCCAGCAGCCCGGGACAGGGTGACTACACCTTC
d_call: TRBD1
v_call: TRBV5-1
clone_size: -
j_call: TRBJ1-2

cdr3_aa: CATRRGDGVNTEAFF
cdr3_nt: TGTGCCACCAGAAGGGGGGACGGTGTGAACACTGAAGCTTTCTTT
d_call: -
v_call: TRBV15
clone_size: -
j_call: TRBJ1-1

cdr3_aa: CASSFTGGETQYF
cdr3_nt: TGTGCCAGCAGCTTCACAGGGGGGGAGACCCAGTACTTC
d_call: TRBD1
v_call: TRBV7-9
clone_size: -
j_call: TRBJ2-5

cdr3_aa: CASSQHPPGEETQYF
cdr3_nt: TGTGCCAGCAGCCAACACCCGCCCGGGGAAGAGACCCAGTACTTC
d_call: -
v_call: TRBV3-1/TRBV3-2
clone_size: -
j_call: TRBJ2-5

cdr3_aa: CASSTLSMNTEAFF
cdr3_nt: TGTGCCAGCAGCACCCTTTCTATGAACACTGAAGCTTTCTTT
d_call: -
v_call: TRBV3-1/TRBV3-2
clone_size: -
j_call: TRBJ1-1

cdr3_aa: CASSVKTGGEAFF
cdr3_nt: TGTGCCAGCAGCGTAAAGACAGGGGGTGAAGCTTTCTTT
d_call: TRBD1
v_call: TRBV9
clone_size: -
j_call: TRBJ1-1

cdr3_aa: CASSLKTGGTDTQYF
cdr3_nt: TGTGCCAGCAGCTTAAAGACGGGGGGGACAGATACGCAGTATTTT
d_call: TRBD2
v_call: TRBV7-2
clone_size: -
j_call: TRBJ2-3

cdr3_aa: CASSLEGVGGYTF
cdr3_nt: TGTGCCAGCAGCTTGGAAGGGGTTGGTGGCTACACCTTC
d_call: -
v_call: TRBV5-6
clone_size: -
j_call: TRBJ1-2

cdr3_aa: CASSDTWGYTF
cdr3_nt: TGCGCCAGCAGCGACACGTGGGGCTACACCTTC
d_call: -
v_call: TRBV5-1
clone_size: -
j_call: TRBJ1-2

cdr3_aa: CASSLGRNQPQHF
cdr3_nt: TGTGCCAGCAGCCTGGGACGGAATCAGCCCCAGCATTTT
d_call: -
v_call: TRBV7-3
clone_size: -
j_call: TRBJ1-5

cdr3_aa: CASSPDGGNSPLHF
cdr3_nt: TGTGCCAGCTCCCCCGACGGGGGGAATTCACCCCTCCACTTT
d_call: -
v_call: TRBV18
clone_size: -
j_call: TRBJ1-6

cdr3_aa: CASSTTLQESSYNSPLHF
cdr3_nt: TGTGCCAGCAGCACTACTTTACAGGAGAGCTCCTATAATTCACCCCTCCACTTT
d_call: -
v_call: TRBV7-8
clone_size: few
j_call: TRBJ1-6

cdr3_aa: CASSPAVNGQPQHF
cdr3_nt: TGTGCCAGCTCACCCGCCGTTAATGGTCAGCCCCAGCATTTT
d_call: -
v_call: TRBV18
clone_size: -
j_call: TRBJ1-5

cdr3_aa: CASSLLGQTYGYTF
cdr3_nt: TGTGCCAGCAGCTTACTCGGACAGACATATGGCTACACCTTC
d_call: -
v_call: TRBV7-9
clone_size: -
j_call: TRBJ1-2

cdr3_aa: CASSEVIDTQYF
cdr3_nt: TGTGCCAGCAGTGAAGTCATAGATACGCAGTATTTT
d_call: -
v_call: TRBV6-1
clone_size: -
j_call: TRBJ2-3

cdr3_aa: CASSPRGRGGNEQFF
cdr3_nt: TGTGCCAGCAGCCCCCGGGGCAGGGGAGGCAATGAGCAGTTCTTC
d_call: -
v_call: TRBV21-1
clone_size: -
j_call: TRBJ2-1

cdr3_aa: CASSDRTSGNTIYF
cdr3_nt: TGTGCCAGCAGTGACAGGACGTCCGGAAACACCATATATTTT
d_call: -
v_call: TRBV2
clone_size: -
j_call: TRBJ1-3

cdr3_aa: CASSLLYGRAYNEQFF
cdr3_nt: TGTGCCAGCAGTTTATTGTACGGGAGGGCCTACAATGAGCAGTTCTTC
d_call: TRBD2
v_call: TRBV27
clone_size: -
j_call: TRBJ2-1

cdr3_aa: CASSYHSNGQETQYF
cdr3_nt: TGTGCCAGCAGCTACCATTCAAACGGCCAAGAGACCCAGTACTTC
d_call: -
v_call: TRBV7-9
clone_size: -
j_call: TRBJ2-5

cdr3_aa: CASSYGGGASTDTQYF
cdr3_nt: TGTGCCAGCAGTTATGGCGGGGGGGCGAGCACAGATACGCAGTATTTT
d_call: TRBD2
v_call: TRBV6-5
clone_size: -
j_call: TRBJ2-3

cdr3_aa: CASSQGLGVRNTEAFF
cdr3_nt: TGCGCCAGCAGCCAGGGCCTAGGGGTTCGGAACACTGAAGCTTTCTTT
d_call: -
v_call: TRBV5-1
clone_size: -
j_call: TRBJ1-1

cdr3_aa: CASSQENTEAFF
cdr3_nt: TGTGCCAGCAGCCAAGAAAACACTGAAGCTTTCTTT
d_call: -
v_call: TRBV3-1/TRBV3-2
clone_size: -
j_call: TRBJ1-1

cdr3_aa: CASSTNRGQRGNYGYTF
cdr3_nt: TGTGCCAGTAGTACTAACAGGGGGCAAAGGGGCAACTATGGCTACACCTTC
d_call: TRBD1
v_call: TRBV19
clone_size: -
j_call: TRBJ1-2

cdr3_aa: CASRRQGIDGYTF
cdr3_nt: TGTGCCAGTAGACGACAGGGGATAGATGGCTACACCTTC
d_call: TRBD1
v_call: TRBV19
clone_size: few
j_call: TRBJ1-2

cdr3_aa: CASSGQYNSPLHF
cdr3_nt: TGCGCCAGCAGTGGACAGTACAATTCACCCCTCCACTTT
d_call: -
v_call: TRBV10-2
clone_size: -
j_call: TRBJ1-6

cdr3_aa: CASSETRGLAGGWTGELFF
cdr3_nt: TGTGCCAGCAGCGAAACCCGTGGACTAGCGGGGGGGTGGACCGGGGAGCTGTTTTTT
d_call: TRBD2
v_call: TRBV3-1/TRBV3-2
clone_size: -
j_call: TRBJ2-2

cdr3_aa: CSASWGGWEQFF
cdr3_nt: TGCAGTGCTAGTTGGGGGGGCTGGGAGCAGTTCTTC
d_call: -
v_call: TRBV20-1
clone_size: -
j_call: TRBJ2-1